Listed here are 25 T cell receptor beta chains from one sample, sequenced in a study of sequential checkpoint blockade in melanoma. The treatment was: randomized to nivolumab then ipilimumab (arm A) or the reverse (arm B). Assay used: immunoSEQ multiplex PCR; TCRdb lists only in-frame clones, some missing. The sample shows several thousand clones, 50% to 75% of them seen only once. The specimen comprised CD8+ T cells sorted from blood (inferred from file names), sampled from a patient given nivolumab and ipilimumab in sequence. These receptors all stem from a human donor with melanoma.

The chain's CDR3 is CASSFGTGLDATF. Here the CDR3 DNA reads TGTGCCAGCAGCTTCGGGACAGGGTTAGACGCCACCTTC. The chain combines TRBV7-2 with TRBJ1-2; 9 bases align to TRBD1. Per the germline V gene, CDR1 is SGHTA and CDR2 is FQGNSA. Trimming removed 3 bases from V and 13 bases from J; junction bases left unmatched: 9. The CDR3 totals 13 residues. The full variable domain, rest sourced from reference TRBV7-2 and TRBJ1-2, is GAGVSQSPSNKVTEKGKDVELRCDPISGHTALYWYRQSLGQGLEFLIYFQGNSAPDKSGLPSDRFSAERTGGSVSTLTIQRTQQEDSAVYLCASSFGTGLDATFGSGTRLTVV.

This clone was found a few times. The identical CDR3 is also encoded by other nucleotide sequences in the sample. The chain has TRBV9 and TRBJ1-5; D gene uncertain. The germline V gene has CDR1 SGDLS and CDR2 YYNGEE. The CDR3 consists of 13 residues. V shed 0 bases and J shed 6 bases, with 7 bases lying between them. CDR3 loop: CASSVGEGQPQHF. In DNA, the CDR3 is TGTGCCAGCAGCGTAGGGGAGGGTCAGCCCCAGCATTTT. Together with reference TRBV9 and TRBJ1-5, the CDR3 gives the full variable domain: DSGVTQTPKHLITATGQRVTLRCSPRSGDLSVYWYQQSLDQGLQFLIQYYNGEERAKGNILERFSAQQFPDLHSELNLSSLELGDSALYFCASSVGEGQPQHFGDGTRLSIL.

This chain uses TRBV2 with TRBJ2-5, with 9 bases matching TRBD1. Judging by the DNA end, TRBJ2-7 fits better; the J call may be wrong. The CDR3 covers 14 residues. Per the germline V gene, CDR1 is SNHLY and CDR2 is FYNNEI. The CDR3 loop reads CASSDRGSSYEQYF. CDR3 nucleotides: TGTGCCAGCAGCGACAGGGGGAGCTCCTACGAGCAGTACTTC.

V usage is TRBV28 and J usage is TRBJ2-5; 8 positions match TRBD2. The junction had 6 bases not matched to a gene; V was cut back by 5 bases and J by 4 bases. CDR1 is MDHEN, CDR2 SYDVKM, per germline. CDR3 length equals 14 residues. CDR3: CASSRRGGTETQYF. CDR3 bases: TGTGCCAGCAGTCGACGGGGGGGCACAGAGACCCAGTACTTC.

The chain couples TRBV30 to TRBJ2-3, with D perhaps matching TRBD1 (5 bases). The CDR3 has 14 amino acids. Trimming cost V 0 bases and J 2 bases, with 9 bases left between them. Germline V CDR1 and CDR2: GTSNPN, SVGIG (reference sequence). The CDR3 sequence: CAWSVVTDTDTQYF. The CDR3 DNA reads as TGTGCCTGGAGTGTGGTGACAGACACAGATACGCAGTATTTT.

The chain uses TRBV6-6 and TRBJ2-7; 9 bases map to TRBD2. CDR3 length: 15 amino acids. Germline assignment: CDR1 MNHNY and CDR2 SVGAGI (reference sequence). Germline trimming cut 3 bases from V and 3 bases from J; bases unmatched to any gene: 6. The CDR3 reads CASSYTAGGFYEQYF. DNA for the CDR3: TGTGCCAGCAGTTATACCGCGGGGGGGTTCTACGAGCAGTACTTC.

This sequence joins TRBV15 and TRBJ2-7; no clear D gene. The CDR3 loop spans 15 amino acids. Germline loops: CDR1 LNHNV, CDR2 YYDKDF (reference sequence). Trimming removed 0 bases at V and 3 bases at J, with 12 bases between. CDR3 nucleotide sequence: TGTGCCACCAGCAGAGATTCTGAGGTACTCTACGAGCAGTACTTC. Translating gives CATSRDSEVLYEQYF.

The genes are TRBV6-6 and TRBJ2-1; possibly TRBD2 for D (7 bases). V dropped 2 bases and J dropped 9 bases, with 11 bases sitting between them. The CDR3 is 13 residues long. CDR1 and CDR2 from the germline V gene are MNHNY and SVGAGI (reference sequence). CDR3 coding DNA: TGTGCCAGCAGTTACGGACTAGGGGGTGAGCAGTTCTTC. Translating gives CASSYGLGGEQFF.

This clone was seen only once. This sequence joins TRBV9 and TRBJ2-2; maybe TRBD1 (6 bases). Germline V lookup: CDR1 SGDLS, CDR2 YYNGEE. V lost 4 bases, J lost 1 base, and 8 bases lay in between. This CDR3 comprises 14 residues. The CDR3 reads CASSTTGNTGELFF. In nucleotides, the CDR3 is TGTGCCAGCAGCACGACAGGGAACACCGGGGAGCTGTTTTTT.

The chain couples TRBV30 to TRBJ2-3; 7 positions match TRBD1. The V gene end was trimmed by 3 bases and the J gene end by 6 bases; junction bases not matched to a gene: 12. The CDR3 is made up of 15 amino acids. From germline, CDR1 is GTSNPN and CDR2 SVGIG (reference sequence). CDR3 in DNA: TGTGCCTGGAGCGGACAGGACCCCTTTTGGGATACGCAGTATTTT. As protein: CAWSGQDPFWDTQYF. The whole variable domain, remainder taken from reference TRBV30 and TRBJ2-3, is SQTIHQWPATLVQPVGSPLSLECTVEGTSNPNLYWYRQAAGRGLQLLFYSVGIGQISSEVPQNLSASRPQDRQFILSSKKLLLSDSGFYLCAWSGQDPFWDTQYFGPGTRLTVL.

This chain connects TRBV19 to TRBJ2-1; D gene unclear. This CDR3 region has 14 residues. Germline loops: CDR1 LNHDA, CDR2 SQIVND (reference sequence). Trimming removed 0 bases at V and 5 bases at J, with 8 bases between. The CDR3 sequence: CASSIEPGNNEQFF. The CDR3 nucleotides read TGTGCCAGTAGTATAGAACCCGGTAACAATGAGCAGTTCTTC.

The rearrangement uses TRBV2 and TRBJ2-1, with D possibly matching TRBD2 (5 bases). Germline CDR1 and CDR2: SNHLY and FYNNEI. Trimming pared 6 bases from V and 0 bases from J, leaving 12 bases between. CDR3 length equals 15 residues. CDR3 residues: CASSRPGSSYNEQFF. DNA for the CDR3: TGTGCCAGCAGCCGCCCGGGGAGCTCCTACAATGAGCAGTTCTTC.

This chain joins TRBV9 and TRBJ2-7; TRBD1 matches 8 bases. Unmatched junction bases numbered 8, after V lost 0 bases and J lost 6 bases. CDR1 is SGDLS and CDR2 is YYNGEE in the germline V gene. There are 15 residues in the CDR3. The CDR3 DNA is TGTGCCAGCAGCGTAGGGAATGGACAGGGCCTCGAGCAGTACTTC. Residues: CASSVGNGQGLEQYF.

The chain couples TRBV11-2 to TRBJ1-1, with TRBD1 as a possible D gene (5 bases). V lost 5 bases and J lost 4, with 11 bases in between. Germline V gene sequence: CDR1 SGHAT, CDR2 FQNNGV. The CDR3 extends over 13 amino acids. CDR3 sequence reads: CASSRSRGTEAFF. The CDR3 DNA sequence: TGTGCCAGCAGCCGTAGTAGGGGCACTGAAGCTTTCTTT.

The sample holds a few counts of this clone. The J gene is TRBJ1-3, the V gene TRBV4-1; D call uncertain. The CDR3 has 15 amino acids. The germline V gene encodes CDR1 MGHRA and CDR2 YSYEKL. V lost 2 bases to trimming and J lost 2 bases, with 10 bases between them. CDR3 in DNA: TGCGCCAGCAGCCAAACGGTTGTACCTGGAAACACCATATATTTT. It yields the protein CASSQTVVPGNTIYF.

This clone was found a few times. The CDR3 region has the DNA TGCGCCAGCAGTTCCCACGGGGGGGCCGCAGATACGCAGCATTTT. Protein product: CASSSHGGAADTQHF. The chain carries TRBV5-1 and TRBJ2-3, with D possibly TRBD1 on 6 matching bases. The better agreement between TRBJ1-5 and the DNA end casts doubt on the J call. CDR1 SGHRS and CDR2 YFSETQ come from the germline V gene. The length of the CDR3 is 15 residues.

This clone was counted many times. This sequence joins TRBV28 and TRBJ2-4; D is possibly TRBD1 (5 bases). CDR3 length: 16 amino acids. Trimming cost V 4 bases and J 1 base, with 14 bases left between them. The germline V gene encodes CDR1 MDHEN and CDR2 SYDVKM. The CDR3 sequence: CASSSLTSGAKNIQYF. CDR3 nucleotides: TGTGCCAGCAGTTCCCTAACTTCAGGGGCCAAAAACATTCAGTACTTC. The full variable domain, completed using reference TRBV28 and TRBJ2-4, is DVKVTQSSRYLVKRTGEKVFLECVQDMDHENMFWYRQDPGLGLRLIYFSYDVKMKEKGDIPEGYSVSREKKERFSLILESASTNQTSMYLCASSSLTSGAKNIQYFGAGTRLSVL.

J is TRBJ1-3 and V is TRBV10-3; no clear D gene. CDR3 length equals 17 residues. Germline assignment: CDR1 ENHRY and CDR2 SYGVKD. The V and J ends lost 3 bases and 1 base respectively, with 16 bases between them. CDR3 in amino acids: CAISDPDLVPSGNTIYF. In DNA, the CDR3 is TGTGCCATCAGTGACCCTGATCTAGTTCCTTCTGGAAACACCATATATTTT.

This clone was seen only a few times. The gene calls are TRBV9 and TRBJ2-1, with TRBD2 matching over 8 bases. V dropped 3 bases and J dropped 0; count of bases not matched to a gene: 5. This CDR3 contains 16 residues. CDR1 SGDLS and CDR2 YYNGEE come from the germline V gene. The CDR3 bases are TGTGCCAGCAGCGGGGTAGCGGGGAGCTCCTACAATGAGCAGTTCTTC. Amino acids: CASSGVAGSSYNEQFF.

The CDR3 region is CASSLMQEQFF. In DNA form, the CDR3 reads TGCGCCAGCAGCTTGATGCAGGAGCAGTTCTTC. This chain joins TRBV5-1 and TRBJ2-1; no definite D call. This CDR3 is 11 amino acids long. Germline CDR1 and CDR2: SGHRS and YFSETQ. Trimming left V 1 base short and J 10 bases short, with 6 bases between.

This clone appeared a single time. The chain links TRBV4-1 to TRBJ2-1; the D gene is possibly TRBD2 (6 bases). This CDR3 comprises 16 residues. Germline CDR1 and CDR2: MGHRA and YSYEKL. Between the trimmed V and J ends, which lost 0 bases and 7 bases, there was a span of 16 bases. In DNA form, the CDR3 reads TGCGCCAGCAGCCAAGATGACGGGACTTCCAGAAATGAGCAGTTCTTC. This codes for CASSQDDGTSRNEQFF.

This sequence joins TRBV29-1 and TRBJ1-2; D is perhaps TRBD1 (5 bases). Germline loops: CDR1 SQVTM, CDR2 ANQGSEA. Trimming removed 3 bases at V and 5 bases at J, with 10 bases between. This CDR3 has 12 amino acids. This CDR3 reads CSVDDSKYGYTF. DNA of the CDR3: TGCAGCGTTGACGACAGTAAATATGGCTACACCTTC.

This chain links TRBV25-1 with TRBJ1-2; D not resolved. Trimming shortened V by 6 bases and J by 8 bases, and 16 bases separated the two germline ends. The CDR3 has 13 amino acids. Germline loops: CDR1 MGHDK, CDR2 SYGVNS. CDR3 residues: CASRSGPQRGYTF. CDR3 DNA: TGTGCCAGCAGATCCGGCCCCCAGAGGGGCTACACCTTC.

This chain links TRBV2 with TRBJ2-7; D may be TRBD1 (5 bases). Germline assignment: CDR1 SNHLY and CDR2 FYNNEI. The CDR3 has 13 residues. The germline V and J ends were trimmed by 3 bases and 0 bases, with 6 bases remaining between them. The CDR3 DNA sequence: TGTGCCAGCAGTGATGACAGCTCCTACGAGCAGTACTTC. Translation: CASSDDSSYEQYF.

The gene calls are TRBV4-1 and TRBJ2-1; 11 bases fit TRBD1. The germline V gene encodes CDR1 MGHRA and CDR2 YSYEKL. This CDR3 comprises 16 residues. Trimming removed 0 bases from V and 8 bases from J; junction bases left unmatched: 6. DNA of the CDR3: TGCGCCAGCAGCCAAGATCTAAGGACAGGGGGCTATGAGCAGTTCTTC. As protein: CASSQDLRTGGYEQFF.